The 19 T cell receptor beta chains below were found in one sample sequenced in a study of blood T cell repertoires in COVID-19. The method was immunoSEQ multiplex PCR; TCRdb's version includes in-frame clones alone and lacks a portion of them. This table has under 200,000 clones, about 83% appearing once. Material for sequencing was peripheral blood. These receptors were obtained from a man in his sixties with acute or convalescent COVID-19.

The chain recombines TRBV2 with TRBJ2-6; TRBD1 matches at 8 bases. The germline gives CDR1 SNHLY, CDR2 FYNNEI. The CDR3 is 16 amino acids. V gave up 7 bases and J gave up 0 bases; unmatched junction bases: 5. The DNA for the CDR3 is TGTGCCAGCATGCAGGACAGGGTCTCTGGGGCCAACGTCCTGACTTTC. Its translation is CASMQDRVSGANVLTF.

The genes are TRBV5-4 and TRBJ1-1, with TRBD1 as a possible D gene (5 bases). CDR3 length: 14 amino acids. Trimming took off 3 bases at V and 1 base at J, with 10 bases between the two ends. Germline-derived CDR1 and CDR2 are SGHNT and YYREEE (reference sequence). The CDR3 bases are TGTGCCAGCAGCTCTTCAGGGTCGAACACTGAAGCTTTCTTT. Its translation is CASSSSGSNTEAFF.

This clone was recorded a few times. The gene calls are TRBV2 and TRBJ1-5; D is unresolved. In germline, CDR1 is SNHLY, CDR2 FYNNEI. The CDR3 contains 13 residues. V lost 8 bases to trimming and J lost 6 bases, with 14 bases between them. CDR3 coding DNA: TGTGCCAGCCGAGGGCGATCCGGTCAGCCCCAGCATTTT. Translated: CASRGRSGQPQHF.

This clone was seen more than once but under ten times. The sample has other DNA sequences that encode this CDR3 too. This chain joins TRBV27 and TRBJ2-1, with D perhaps TRBD1 (6 bases). V gave up 3 bases and J gave up 0 bases, with 9 bases separating them. The germline CDR1 and CDR2 sequences are MNHEY and SMNVEV (reference sequence). CDR3 length: 15 amino acids. The CDR3 DNA reads TGTGCCAGCAGTTTGGGGGCTAGCTCCTACAATGAGCAGTTCTTC. Residues: CASSLGASSYNEQFF.

The rearrangement joins TRBV11-2 to TRBJ1-5, with 8 bases that match TRBD1. J was trimmed by 1 base and V by 5 bases; bases with no gene match: 4. CDR1 and CDR2 (germline): SGHAT, FQNNGV. The CDR3 runs to 15 residues. CDR3 sequence reads: CASSPRQGSNQPQHF. The CDR3 nucleotides are TGTGCCAGCAGCCCAAGACAGGGGAGCAATCAGCCCCAGCATTTT.

The rearrangement links TRBV7-3 to TRBJ1-6, with TRBD1 identical over 10 bases. V gave up 5 bases and J gave up 7 bases; unmatched junction bases: 5. Germline loops: CDR1 SGHTA, CDR2 FQGTGA. This CDR3 comprises 15 residues. This CDR3 is CASSPDRGPNSPLHF. The CDR3 nucleotides read TGTGCCAGCAGCCCAGACAGGGGGCCGAATTCACCCCTCCACTTT.

This clone was observed a few times. The rearrangement links TRBV6-5 to TRBJ2-2, with 9 bases fitting TRBD1. The germline CDR1 and CDR2 sequences are MNHEY and SVGAGI. The CDR3 spans 14 residues. The V segment lost 2 bases and the J segment 6 bases; nucleotides outside the gene matches: 1. The CDR3 protein is CASSYGQGSGELFF. For the CDR3, the DNA is TGTGCCAGCAGTTACGGACAGGGGTCCGGGGAGCTGTTTTTT.

CDR3 sequence reads: CASSYLTVGEQYF. The CDR3 nucleotides read TGTGCCAGCAGTTACCTGACAGTCGGCGAGCAGTACTTC. The rearrangement joins TRBV6-2 or TRBV6-3 to TRBJ2-7; TRBD1 is a possible D gene (5 bases). Germline V gene data show CDR1 as MNHEY and CDR2 as SVGEGT. The ends were cut back, 2 bases at V and 6 bases at J, with 11 bases in the middle. The CDR3 covers 13 residues.

The chain employs TRBV7-3 and TRBJ2-5; 8 bases agree with TRBD1. Per germline, CDR1 SGHTA and CDR2 FQGTGA. J lost 6 bases, V lost 4 bases, and 13 bases had no gene match. The CDR3 has 16 residues. The CDR3, as DNA: TGTGCCAGCAGCTGGTCAGGGGGCGCTGGTGAAAAGACCCAGTACTTC. Translating gives CASSWSGGAGEKTQYF.

The chain uses TRBV4-1 and TRBJ2-7, with D possibly matching TRBD1 (6 bases). CDR1 and CDR2 (germline): MGHRA, YSYEKL. V shed 2 bases and J shed 5 bases, with 16 bases lying between them. CDR3 length equals 15 residues. DNA for the CDR3: TGCGCCAGCAGCCAACTTGTACAGGGCGTTAACGAGCAGTACTTC. Amino acid sequence: CASSQLVQGVNEQYF.

This clone is a singleton in its sample. This chain links TRBV13 with TRBJ1-2; TRBD1 agrees at 11 bases. This CDR3 region has 16 residues. J lost 4 bases, V lost 5 bases, and 9 bases had no gene match. The germline CDR1 and CDR2 sequences are PRHDT and FYEKMQ (reference sequence). CDR3: CASSLRGTGGVYGYTF. The CDR3 DNA is TGTGCCAGCAGCCTTCGGGGGACAGGGGGGGTCTATGGCTACACCTTC.

The chain is built from TRBV11-2 and TRBJ2-7, with D possibly matching TRBD1 (5 bases). The V gene lost 1 base and the J gene lost 2 bases, with 9 bases spanning the gap. The CDR3 has 14 amino acids. The germline CDR1 and CDR2 sequences are SGHAT and FQNNGV. CDR3 amino acids: CASSLVDTTYEQYF. The CDR3 DNA follows: TGTGCCAGCAGCTTAGTGGACACTACCTACGAGCAGTACTTC.

V usage is TRBV5-1 and J usage is TRBJ1-1; 7 bases are a match to TRBD1. The CDR3 sequence is 13 residues long. J was trimmed by 6 bases and V by 2 bases; bases with no gene match: 4. CDR1 and CDR2 from the germline V gene are SGHRS and YFSETQ. The CDR3 DNA reads TGCGCCAGCAGCTTAGGGCAGGGGGCTGAAGCTTTCTTT. Residues: CASSLGQGAEAFF.

The rearrangement links TRBV3-1 (or the pseudogene TRBV3-2) to TRBJ2-5; 9 bases map to TRBD2. The V gene's germline CDR1 is LGHDT and CDR2 YNNKEL (reference sequence). J lost 4 bases, V lost 1 base, and 4 bases had no gene match. The CDR3 runs 15 residues. Here the CDR3 DNA reads TGTGCCAGCAGCCAAGGGCTAGCGGGGCGAGAGACCCAGTACTTC. Translation: CASSQGLAGRETQYF.

The rearrangement joins TRBV4-1 to TRBJ1-4; tentative D call: TRBD1 (5 bases). The V end lost 5 bases, the J end lost 0 bases, and 7 bases lay between the germline ends. CDR3 length equals 14 residues. Per the germline V gene, CDR1 is MGHRA and CDR2 is YSYEKL. CDR3 DNA sequence: TGCGCCAGCAGCAGGGGTCCAACTAATGAAAAACTGTTTTTT. Its translation is CASSRGPTNEKLFF.

The chain has TRBV6-5 and TRBJ1-4, with D unclear. The CDR3 runs 14 residues. Germline loops: CDR1 MNHEY, CDR2 SVGAGI. V lost 2 bases and J lost 1, with 5 bases in between. The CDR3 DNA follows: TGTGCCAGCAGTTACGAGCAAACTAATGAAAAACTGTTTTTT. This gives the protein CASSYEQTNEKLFF.

The chain employs TRBV11-2 and TRBJ2-3; 7 bases are shared with TRBD1. The V gene end was trimmed by 5 bases and the J gene end by 1 base; junction bases not matched to a gene: 6. Germline CDR1 and CDR2: SGHAT and FQNNGV. The CDR3 extends over 15 amino acids. CDR3 nucleotide sequence: TGTGCCAGCAGCCCCTCAGGGGGTGGCACAGATACGCAGTATTTT. Translated, it gives CASSPSGGGTDTQYF.

V usage is TRBV2 and J usage is TRBJ2-5, with D maybe TRBD2 (7 bases). This CDR3 contains 15 residues. Germline CDR1 reads SNHLY; CDR2 reads FYNNEI. V was pared by 3 bases and J by 1 base, with 12 bases between. CDR3 sequence (DNA): TGTGCCAGCAGTGACTTTGGGGGGGCCCAAGAGACCCAGTACTTC. It encodes CASSDFGGAQETQYF.

V is TRBV2 and J is TRBJ2-5, with D possibly TRBD2 on 5 matching bases. The CDR3 has 14 amino acids. V lost 4 bases to trimming and J lost 1 base, with 10 bases between them. In germline, CDR1 is SNHLY, CDR2 FYNNEI. The CDR3 region is CASSAGFLQETQYF. In DNA form, the CDR3 reads TGTGCCAGCAGTGCGGGGTTCCTCCAAGAGACCCAGTACTTC.